This T cell receptor (beta chain) comes out of a study of long-term antiretroviral therapy in people with HIV. In germline, CDR1 is MNHEY, CDR2 SVGAGI. The CDR3 has 15 amino acids. Runs used v3.0 of the immunoSEQ assay and were done at survey level. Sequencing was performed with immunoSEQ multiplex PCR; in TCRdb, only in-frame clones are kept and a portion is missing. The table has roughly 29,000 clones, 85% to 95% seen once. Study-wide results and caveats: Samples were collected from the mid-2000s to the late 2010s under possibly less effective ART regimens. Clones with expansion before ART led the repertoire at all time points. Records did not include ART adherence, viral resistance or therapy changes.

As regards this clone: What it recognizes is unknown. An end of the junction does not agree with germline; a read error may underlie this.

The source was unsorted PBMCs, collected 5.3 years after starting antiretroviral therapy. The TCR originated in a man aged 50 or older with HIV. The rearrangement links TRBV6-5 to TRBJ2-2; 9 bases align to TRBD1. CDR3 bases: TGTGCCAGCAGGACCGGGACAGGGCTCACCGGGAAGCTGTTTTTT. Translation: CASRTGTGLTGKLFF.